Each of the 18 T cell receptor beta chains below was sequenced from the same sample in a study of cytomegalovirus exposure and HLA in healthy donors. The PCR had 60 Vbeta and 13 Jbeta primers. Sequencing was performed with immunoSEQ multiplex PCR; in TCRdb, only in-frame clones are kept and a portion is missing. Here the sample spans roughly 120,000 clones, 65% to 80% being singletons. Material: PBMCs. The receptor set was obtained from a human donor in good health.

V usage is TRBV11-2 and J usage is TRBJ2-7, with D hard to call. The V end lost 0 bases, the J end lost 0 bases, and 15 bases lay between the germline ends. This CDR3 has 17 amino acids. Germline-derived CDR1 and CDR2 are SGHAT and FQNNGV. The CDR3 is CASSLDQPRPSSYEQYF. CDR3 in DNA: TGTGCCAGCAGCTTAGATCAGCCACGACCTAGCTCCTACGAGCAGTACTTC.

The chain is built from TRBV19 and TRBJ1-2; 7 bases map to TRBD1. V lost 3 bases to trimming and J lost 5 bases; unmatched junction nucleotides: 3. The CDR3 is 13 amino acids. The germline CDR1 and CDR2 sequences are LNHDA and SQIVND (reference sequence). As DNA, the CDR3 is TGTGCCAGTAGTATCGGGACAGCGTATGGCTACACCTTC. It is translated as CASSIGTAYGYTF. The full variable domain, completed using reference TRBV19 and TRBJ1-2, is DGGITQSPKYLFRKEGQNVTLSCEQNLNHDAMYWYRQDPGQGLRLIYYSQIVNDFQKGDIAEGYSVSREKKESFPLTVTSAQKNPTAFYLCASSIGTAYGYTFGSGTRLTVV.

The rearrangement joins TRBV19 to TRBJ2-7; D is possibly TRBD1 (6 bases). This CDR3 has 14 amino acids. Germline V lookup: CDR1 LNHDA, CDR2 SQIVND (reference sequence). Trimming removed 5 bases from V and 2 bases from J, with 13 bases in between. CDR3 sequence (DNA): TGTGCCAGTAGTGCCGGGACACTTACCTACGAGCAGTACTTC. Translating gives CASSAGTLTYEQYF.

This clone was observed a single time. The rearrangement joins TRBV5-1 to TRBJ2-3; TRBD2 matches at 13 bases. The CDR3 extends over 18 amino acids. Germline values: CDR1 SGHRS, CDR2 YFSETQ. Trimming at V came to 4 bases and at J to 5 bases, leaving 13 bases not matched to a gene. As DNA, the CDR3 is TGCGCCAGCAGCCCCGGACTAGCGGGAGAGGGGTCGAAAGATACGCAGTATTTT. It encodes CASSPGLAGEGSKDTQYF.

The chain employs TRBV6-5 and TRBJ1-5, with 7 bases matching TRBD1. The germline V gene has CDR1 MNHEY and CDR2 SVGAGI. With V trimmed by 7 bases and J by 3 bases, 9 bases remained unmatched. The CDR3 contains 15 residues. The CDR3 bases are TGTGCCAGCACTAGGACAGGCAGTAACAATCAGCCCCAGCATTTT. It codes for CASTRTGSNNQPQHF.

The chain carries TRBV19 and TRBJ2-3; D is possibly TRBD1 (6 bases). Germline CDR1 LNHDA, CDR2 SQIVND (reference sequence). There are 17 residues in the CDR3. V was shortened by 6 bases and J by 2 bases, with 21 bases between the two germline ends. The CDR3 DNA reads TGTGCCAGTAGCGACCCCTACGGAAGGGACACCACAGATACGCAGTATTTT. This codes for CASSDPYGRDTTDTQYF.

The CDR3 coding sequence is TGCGCCAGCAGCCAACCCCCGGGACAGGGATCCTACGAGCAGTACTTC. Amino acid sequence: CASSQPPGQGSYEQYF. J is TRBJ2-5 and V is TRBV4-1; 9 bases line up with TRBD1. The closer fit of TRBJ2-7 to the DNA end suggests the J call may be wrong. Germline CDR1 is MGHRA and CDR2 is YSYEKL. CDR3 length equals 16 residues.

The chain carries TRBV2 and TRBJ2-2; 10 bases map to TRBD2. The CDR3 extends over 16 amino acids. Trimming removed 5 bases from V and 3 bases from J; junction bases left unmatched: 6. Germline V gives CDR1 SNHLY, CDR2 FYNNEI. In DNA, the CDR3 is TGTGCCAGCAGTCCCCGGACTAGCGGATACACCGGGGAGCTGTTTTTT. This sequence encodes CASSPRTSGYTGELFF.

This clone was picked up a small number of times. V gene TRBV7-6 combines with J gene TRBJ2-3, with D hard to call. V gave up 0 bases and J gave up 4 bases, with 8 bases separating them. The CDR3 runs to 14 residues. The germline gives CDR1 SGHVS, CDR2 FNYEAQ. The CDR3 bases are TGTGCCAGCAGCTTAGCCCCTAGGTCAGATACGCAGTATTTT. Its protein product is CASSLAPRSDTQYF.

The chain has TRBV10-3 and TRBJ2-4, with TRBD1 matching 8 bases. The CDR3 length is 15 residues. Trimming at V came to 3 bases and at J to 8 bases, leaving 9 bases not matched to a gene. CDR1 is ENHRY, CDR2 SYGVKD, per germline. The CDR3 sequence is CAISDKTGASDIQYF. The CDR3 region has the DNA TGTGCCATCAGTGACAAGACAGGGGCGAGCGACATTCAGTACTTC.

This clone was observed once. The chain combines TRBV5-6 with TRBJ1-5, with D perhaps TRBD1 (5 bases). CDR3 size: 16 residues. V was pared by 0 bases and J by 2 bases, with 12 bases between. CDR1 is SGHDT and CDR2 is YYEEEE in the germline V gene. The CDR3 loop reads CASSLGWGDGNQPQHF. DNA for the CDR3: TGTGCCAGCAGCTTGGGATGGGGGGACGGCAATCAGCCCCAGCATTTT.

The CDR3 DNA sequence: TGCGCCAGCAGCTTGGATGCTACTGGAAACACCATATATTTT. Protein: CASSLDATGNTIYF. J is TRBJ1-3 and V is TRBV5-1; D gene ambiguous. Germline CDR1 is SGHRS and CDR2 is YFSETQ. Trimming took off 0 bases at V and 2 bases at J, with 6 bases between the two ends. The CDR3 covers 14 residues.

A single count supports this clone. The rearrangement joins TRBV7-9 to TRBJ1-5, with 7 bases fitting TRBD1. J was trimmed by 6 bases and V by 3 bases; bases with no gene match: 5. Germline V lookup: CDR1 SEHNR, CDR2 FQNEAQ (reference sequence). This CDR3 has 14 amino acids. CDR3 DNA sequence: TGTGCCAGCAGCTTTACAGGGGAAAGTCAGCCCCAGCATTTT. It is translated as CASSFTGESQPQHF.

The DNA for the CDR3 is TGTGCCAGCAGCGTAAGGGGGACTAGCGGGGTGGAGACCCAGTACTTC. Protein: CASSVRGTSGVETQYF. V is TRBV9 and J is TRBJ2-5; 13 bases map to TRBD2. Germline values: CDR1 SGDLS, CDR2 YYNGEE. CDR3 length: 16 residues. The V segment lost 1 base and the J segment 5 bases; nucleotides outside the gene matches: 5.

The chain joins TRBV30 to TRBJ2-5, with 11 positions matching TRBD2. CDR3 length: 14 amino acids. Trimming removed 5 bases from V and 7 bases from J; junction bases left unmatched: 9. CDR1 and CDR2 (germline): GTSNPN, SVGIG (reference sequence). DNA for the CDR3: TGTGCCTGGTCCCCGGGACTAGCGGTCGGGACCCAGTACTTC. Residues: CAWSPGLAVGTQYF. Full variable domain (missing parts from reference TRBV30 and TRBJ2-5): SQTIHQWPATLVQPVGSPLSLECTVEGTSNPNLYWYRQAAGRGLQLLFYSVGIGQISSEVPQNLSASRPQDRQFILSSKKLLLSDSGFYLCAWSPGLAVGTQYFGPGTRLLVL.

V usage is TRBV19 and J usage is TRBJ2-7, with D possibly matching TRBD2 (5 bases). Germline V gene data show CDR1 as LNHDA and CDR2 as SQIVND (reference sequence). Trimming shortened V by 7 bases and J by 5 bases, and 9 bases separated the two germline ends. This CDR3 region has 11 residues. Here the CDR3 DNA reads TGTGCCAGTAAAGCGCGGGACGAGCAGTACTTC. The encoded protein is CASKARDEQYF.

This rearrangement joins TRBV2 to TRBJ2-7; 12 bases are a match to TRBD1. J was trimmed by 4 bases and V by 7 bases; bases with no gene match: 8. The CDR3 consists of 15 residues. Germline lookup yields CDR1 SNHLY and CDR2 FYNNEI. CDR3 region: CASKSGTGGGYEQYF. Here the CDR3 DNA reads TGTGCCAGCAAAAGTGGGACAGGGGGCGGATACGAGCAGTACTTC.

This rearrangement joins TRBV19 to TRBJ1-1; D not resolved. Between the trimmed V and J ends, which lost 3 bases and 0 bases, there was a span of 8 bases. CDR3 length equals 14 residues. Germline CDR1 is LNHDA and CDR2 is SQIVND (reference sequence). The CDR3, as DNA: TGTGCCAGTAGTATCTTTTTAGTGAACACTGAAGCTTTCTTT. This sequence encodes CASSIFLVNTEAFF.